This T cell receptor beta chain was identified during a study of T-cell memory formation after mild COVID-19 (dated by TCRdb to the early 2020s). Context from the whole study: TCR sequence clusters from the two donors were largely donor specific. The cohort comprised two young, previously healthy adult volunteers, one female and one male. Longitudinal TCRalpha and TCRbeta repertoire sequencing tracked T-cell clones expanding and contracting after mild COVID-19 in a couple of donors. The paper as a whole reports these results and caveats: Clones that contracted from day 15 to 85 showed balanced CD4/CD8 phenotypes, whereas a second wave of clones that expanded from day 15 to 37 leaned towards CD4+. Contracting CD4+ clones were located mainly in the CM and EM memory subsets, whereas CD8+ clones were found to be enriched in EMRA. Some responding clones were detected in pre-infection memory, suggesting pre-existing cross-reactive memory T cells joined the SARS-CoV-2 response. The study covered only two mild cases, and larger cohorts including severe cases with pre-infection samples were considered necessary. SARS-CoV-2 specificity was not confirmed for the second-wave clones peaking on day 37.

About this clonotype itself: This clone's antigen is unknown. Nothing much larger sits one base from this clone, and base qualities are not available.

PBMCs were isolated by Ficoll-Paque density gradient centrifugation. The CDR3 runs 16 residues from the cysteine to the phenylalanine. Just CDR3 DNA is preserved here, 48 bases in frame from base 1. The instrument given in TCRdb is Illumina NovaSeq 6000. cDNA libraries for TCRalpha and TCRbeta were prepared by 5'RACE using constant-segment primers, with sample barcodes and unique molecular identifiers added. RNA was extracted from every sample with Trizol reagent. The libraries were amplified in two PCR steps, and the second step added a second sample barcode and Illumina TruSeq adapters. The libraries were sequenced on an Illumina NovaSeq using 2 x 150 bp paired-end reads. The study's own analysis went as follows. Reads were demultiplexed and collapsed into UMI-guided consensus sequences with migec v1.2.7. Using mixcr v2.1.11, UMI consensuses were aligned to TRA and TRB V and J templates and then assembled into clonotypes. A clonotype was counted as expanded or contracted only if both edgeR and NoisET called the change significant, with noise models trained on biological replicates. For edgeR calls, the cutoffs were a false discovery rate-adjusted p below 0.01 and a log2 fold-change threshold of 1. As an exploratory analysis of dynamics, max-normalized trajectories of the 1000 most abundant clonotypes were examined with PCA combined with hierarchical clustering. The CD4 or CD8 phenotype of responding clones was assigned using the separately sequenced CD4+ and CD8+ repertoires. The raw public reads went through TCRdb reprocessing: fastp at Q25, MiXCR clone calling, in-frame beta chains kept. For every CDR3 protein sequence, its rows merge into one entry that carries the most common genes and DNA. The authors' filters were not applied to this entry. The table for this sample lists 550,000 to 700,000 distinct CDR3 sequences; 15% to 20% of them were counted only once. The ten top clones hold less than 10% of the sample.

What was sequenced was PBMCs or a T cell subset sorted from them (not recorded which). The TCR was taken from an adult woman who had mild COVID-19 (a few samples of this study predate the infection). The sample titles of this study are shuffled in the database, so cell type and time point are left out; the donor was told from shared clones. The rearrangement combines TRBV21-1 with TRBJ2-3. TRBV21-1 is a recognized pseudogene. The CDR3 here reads CASSSQLSVATDTQYF. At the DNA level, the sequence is TGTGCCAGCAGCTCCCAGCTGAGCGTTGCCACAGATACGCAGTATTTT.